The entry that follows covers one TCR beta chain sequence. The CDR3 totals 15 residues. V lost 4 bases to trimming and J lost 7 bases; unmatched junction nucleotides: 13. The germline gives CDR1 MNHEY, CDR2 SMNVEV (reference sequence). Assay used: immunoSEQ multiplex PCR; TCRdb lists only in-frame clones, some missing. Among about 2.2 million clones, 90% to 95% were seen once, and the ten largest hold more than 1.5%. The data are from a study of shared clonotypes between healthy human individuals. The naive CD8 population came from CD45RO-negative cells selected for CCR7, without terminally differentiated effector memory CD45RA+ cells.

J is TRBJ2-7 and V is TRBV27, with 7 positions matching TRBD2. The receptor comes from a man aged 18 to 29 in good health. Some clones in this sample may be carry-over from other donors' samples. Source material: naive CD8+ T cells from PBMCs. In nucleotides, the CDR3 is TGTGCCAGCAGTTCCCCTCGTAGGGGAGCGGGAGAGCAGTACTTC. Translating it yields CASSSPRRGAGEQYF.